These 14 T cell receptor beta chains originate from one sample sequenced in a study of control samples from healthy donors and cancer patients. Here immunoSEQ multiplex PCR was the method, and the copy in TCRdb shows in-frame clones only, minus some. The data contain around 250,000 clones, roughly 87% of them seen just once; the ten biggest clones take up 13%. The sequenced material came from PBMCs. The source is a woman aged 55 to 70 with lung cancer.

The gene calls are TRBV10-3 and TRBJ1-3; weak D call: TRBD1 (5 bases). The germline V gene encodes CDR1 ENHRY and CDR2 SYGVKD. Trimming took off 3 bases at V and 2 bases at J, with 20 bases between the two ends. The CDR3 spans 18 residues. The CDR3 loop reads CAISDSGTAVLAGNTIYF. In DNA, the CDR3 is TGTGCCATCAGTGACTCCGGGACTGCAGTACTAGCTGGAAACACCATATATTTT.

This clone was picked up a small number of times. This chain links TRBV7-3 with TRBJ2-5; the D is unclear. This CDR3 is built from 15 residues. V was trimmed by 2 bases and J by 2 bases, leaving 12 bases between them. Germline loops: CDR1 SGHTA, CDR2 FQGTGA. This CDR3 is CASSLGPHSQETQYF. The DNA for the CDR3 is TGTGCCAGCAGCTTAGGCCCTCACTCGCAAGAGACCCAGTACTTC.

This chain joins TRBV7-2 and TRBJ1-6, with 7 bases identical to TRBD1. V lost 1 base to trimming and J lost 10 bases; unmatched junction nucleotides: 16. Germline V gene sequence: CDR1 SGHTA, CDR2 FQGNSA. The CDR3 extends over 18 amino acids. CDR3 coding DNA: TGTGCCAGCAGCTTAGATCCCTCTGGACAGGCTGGAGGATCACCCCTCCACTTT. Translation: CASSLDPSGQAGGSPLHF. The entire variable domain, with the rest obtained from reference TRBV7-2 and TRBJ1-6, is as follows: GAGVSQSPSNKVTEKGKDVELRCDPISGHTALYWYRQSLGQGLEFLIYFQGNSAPDKSGLPSDRFSAERTGGSVSTLTIQRTQQEDSAVYLCASSLDPSGQAGGSPLHFGNGTRLTVT.

The J gene is TRBJ2-7, the V gene TRBV10-2, with 13 bases fitting TRBD2. V was clipped by 8 bases and J by 7 bases; unmatched bases: 8. Germline CDR1 is WSHSY and CDR2 is SAAADI. The CDR3 totals 14 residues. CDR3 nucleotide sequence: TGCGCCAGCCACGGAGGGGGACTAGCGGGGGAGCAGTACTTC. It yields the protein CASHGGGLAGEQYF.

The chain carries TRBV19 and TRBJ1-5, with D tentatively TRBD1 (5 bases). This CDR3 spans 14 amino acids. Deletions cut 4 bases from V and 1 base from J, with 8 bases between. Germline V lookup: CDR1 LNHDA, CDR2 SQIVND (reference sequence). CDR3 sequence (DNA): TGTGCCAGTAGTAGCCGGGACAGCAATCAGCCCCAGCATTTT. Protein: CASSSRDSNQPQHF.

This chain links TRBV18 with TRBJ1-4; D is ambiguous. The CDR3 runs 16 residues. Trimming removed 3 bases from V and 0 bases from J, with 11 bases in between. CDR1 KGHSH and CDR2 LQKENI come from the germline V gene. The CDR3 region has the DNA TGTGCCAGCTCACCCTTTGGTCTTGCAACTAATGAAAAACTGTTTTTT. This encodes CASSPFGLATNEKLFF.

This chain connects TRBV3-1 (or the pseudogene TRBV3-2) to TRBJ2-7; 9 nucleotides line up with TRBD1. In germline, CDR1 is LGHDT, CDR2 YNNKEL (reference sequence). After removal of 4 bases from V and 8 bases from J, the junction contained 9 bases not matched to a gene. The CDR3 spans 14 residues. CDR3 nucleotides: TGTGCCAGCAGCCCCCCGACAGGGGGAGTCAAGCAGTACTTC. Protein product: CASSPPTGGVKQYF.

The chain combines TRBV6-5 with TRBJ1-5; D is uncertain. Between the trimmed V and J ends, which lost 2 bases and 4 bases, there was a span of 12 bases. The V gene's germline CDR1 is MNHEY and CDR2 SVGAGI. The CDR3 runs 15 residues. The CDR3 region has the DNA TGTGCCAGCAGTTACGGGATCCCGGTAAATCAGCCCCAGCATTTT. Translating it yields CASSYGIPVNQPQHF.

The chain carries TRBV5-4 and TRBJ2-5; 12 bases line up with TRBD2. CDR3 length: 15 amino acids. The V and J ends lost 6 bases and 4 bases, in that order; junction bases with no gene match: 7. Per the germline V gene, CDR1 is SGHNT and CDR2 is YYREEE (reference sequence). As DNA, the CDR3 is TGTGCCAGCACCCCTAGCGGGGGGGCCGGAGAGACCCAGTACTTC. It specifies CASTPSGGAGETQYF.

This chain connects TRBV5-1 to TRBJ2-7; D perhaps matches TRBD2 (6 bases). CDR3 length equals 12 residues. CDR1 is SGHRS, CDR2 YFSETQ, per germline. V was trimmed by 4 bases and J by 6 bases, leaving 11 bases between them. The CDR3: CASSPDGGEQYF. CDR3 DNA sequence: TGCGCCAGCAGCCCTGACGGGGGCGAGCAGTACTTC.

CDR3 bases: TGTGCCAGCACCCAGGACGGGGATCAGCCCCAGCATTTT. It translates to CASTQDGDQPQHF. The chain uses TRBV12-3 or TRBV12-4 and TRBJ1-5; D is unclear. V was shortened by 7 bases and J by 5 bases, with 12 bases between the two germline ends. The CDR3 totals 13 residues.

The J gene is TRBJ2-2, the V gene TRBV9; D not resolved. The CDR3 length is 13 residues. CDR1 and CDR2 (germline): SGDLS, YYNGEE. Deletions cut 0 bases from V and 3 bases from J, with 3 bases between. CDR3 sequence reads: CASSVVDTGELFF. CDR3 DNA: TGTGCCAGCAGCGTAGTCGACACCGGGGAGCTGTTTTTT.

The J gene is TRBJ2-7, the V gene TRBV5-1; the D gene is possibly TRBD1 (5 bases). Germline V gene lookup returns CDR1 SGHRS and CDR2 YFSETQ. V lost 6 bases to trimming and J lost 2 bases, with 15 bases between them. The CDR3 covers 14 residues. The chain's CDR3 is CASNQGSSAYEQYF. DNA for the CDR3: TGCGCCAGCAATCAGGGCAGTTCAGCCTACGAGCAGTACTTC. The variable domain in full, with the rest retrieved from reference TRBV5-1 and TRBJ2-7, is KAGVTQTPRYLIKTRGQQVTLSCSPISGHRSVSWYQQTPGQGLQFLFEYFSETQRNKGNFPGRFSGRQFSNSRSEMNVSTLELGDSALYLCASNQGSSAYEQYFGPGTRLTVT.

The chain has TRBV28 and TRBJ1-3; D call uncertain. CDR1 is MDHEN and CDR2 is SYDVKM in the germline V gene. CDR3 length equals 15 residues. V shed 5 bases and J shed 2 bases, with 13 bases lying between them. The CDR3 region is CASSTPTSPGNTIYF. The CDR3 bases are TGTGCCAGCAGTACTCCCACGAGCCCTGGAAACACCATATATTTT.